This passage covers 4 T cell receptor beta chains from one sample sequenced in a study of T cell changes during pregnancy in multiple sclerosis. Method: immunoSEQ multiplex PCR; TCRdb's copy keeps in-frame clones and lacks some. The data contain tens of thousands of clones, approximately 90% of them singletons. The specimen was peripheral blood, collected after pregnancy. All receptors come from a female donor in good health, enrolled as a control in a pregnancy study.

The rearrangement links TRBV10-3 to TRBJ1-4; a weak D match, TRBD1 (5 bases). Germline V gene lookup returns CDR1 ENHRY and CDR2 SYGVKD. This CDR3 comprises 12 residues. V was cut by 10 bases and J by 5 bases, with 11 bases left in between. CDR3 protein: CATKQENEKLFF. CDR3 nucleotides: TGTGCCACCAAACAGGAGAATGAAAAACTGTTTTTT.

The chain is built from TRBV18 and TRBJ2-2; D remains ambiguous. The V and J ends lost 3 bases and 7 bases respectively, with 9 bases between them. Germline lookup yields CDR1 KGHSH and CDR2 LQKENI. The CDR3 length is 13 residues. The CDR3, as DNA: TGTGCCAGCTCACCTGACCCGGGCGGGGAGCTGTTTTTT. Translating gives CASSPDPGGELFF.

CDR3 sequence (DNA): TGTGCCACCAGCGGCGGGACAGGGGTTAGAGAAAAACTGTTTTTT. Translated, it gives CATSGGTGVREKLFF. The rearrangement links TRBV15 to TRBJ1-4; 10 nucleotides match TRBD1. V dropped 5 bases and J dropped 8; count of bases not matched to a gene: 8. The V gene's germline CDR1 is LNHNV and CDR2 YYDKDF (reference sequence). The length of the CDR3 is 15 residues. The entire variable domain, with the rest obtained from reference TRBV15 and TRBJ1-4, is as follows: DAMVIQNPRYQVTQFGKPVTLSCSQTLNHNVMYWYQQKSSQAPKLLFHYYDKDFNNEADTPDNFQSRRPNTSFCFLDIRSPGLGDTAMYLCATSGGTGVREKLFFGSGTQLSVL.

The genes are TRBV6-5 and TRBJ2-7, with TRBD1 as a possible D gene (6 bases). The V end lost 0 bases, the J end lost 2 bases, and 11 bases lay between the germline ends. The CDR3 has 15 amino acids. Germline-derived CDR1 and CDR2 are MNHEY and SVGAGI. DNA for the CDR3: TGTGCCAGCAGTTACTCTTTTACAGGGCCCTACGAGCAGTACTTC. Its translation: CASSYSFTGPYEQYF.